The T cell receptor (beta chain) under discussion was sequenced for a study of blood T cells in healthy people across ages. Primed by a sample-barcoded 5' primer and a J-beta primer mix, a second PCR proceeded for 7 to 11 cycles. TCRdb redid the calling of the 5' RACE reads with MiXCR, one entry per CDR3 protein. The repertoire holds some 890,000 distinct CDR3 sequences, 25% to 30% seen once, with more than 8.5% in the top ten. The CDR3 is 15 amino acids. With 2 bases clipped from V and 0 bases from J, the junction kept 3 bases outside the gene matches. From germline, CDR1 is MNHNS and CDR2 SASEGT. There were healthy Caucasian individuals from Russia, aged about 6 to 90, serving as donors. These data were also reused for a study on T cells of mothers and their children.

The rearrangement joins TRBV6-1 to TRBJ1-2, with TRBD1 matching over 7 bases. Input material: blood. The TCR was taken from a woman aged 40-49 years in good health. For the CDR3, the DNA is TGTGCCAGCAGTGAATTCGACAGGGCTAACTATGGCTACACCTTC. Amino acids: CASSEFDRANYGYTF.